Here is one T cell receptor (beta chain) with its context. Its target is unknown. V dropped 8 bases and J dropped 5 bases, with 21 bases sitting between them. The germline gives CDR1 LNHDA, CDR2 SQIVND (reference sequence). The CDR3 length is 16 residues. The data are from a study of OX40 agonist ivuxolimab in advanced cancers. Using immunoSEQ multiplex PCR, the repertoire was profiled, and TCRdb retains in-frame clones only, with some absent. This repertoire shows 35,000 to 40,000 clones, 82% found once; its top ten account for under 2%. Overall study findings and caveats: CD8+ T cells showed, on average, more clonal expansion than CD4+ cells.

The sequence came from an adult with an advanced solid tumor such as melanoma, head and neck, liver or kidney cancer. The chain uses TRBV19 and TRBJ2-2, with D possibly TRBD1 on 5 matching bases. The sample was CD4+ or CD8+ T cells sorted from blood, taken in a trial of the OX40 agonist ivuxolimab. CDR3 nucleotides: TGTGCCAGTTCCGTTATCCGGACACACGGGACCGGGGAGCTGTTTTTT. It is translated as CASSVIRTHGTGELFF.